Detailed here is one TCR beta chain. Its antigen is not known. The data were taken from a study of graft-versus-host responses after intestinal transplantation. Trimming shortened V by 8 bases and J by 4 bases, and 11 bases separated the two germline ends. CDR1 is DFQATT, CDR2 SNEGSKA, per germline (reference sequence). The CDR3 spans 11 residues. TCRdb's table, derived via immunoSEQ multiplex PCR, lists solely in-frame clones and lacks some. Of 99,000 or so clones in the sample, about 90% were seen once. The study's findings and limits: Some GvH clones appeared in ileal mucosa or blood before recipient bone marrow. Circulating GvH clone levels at their peak were associated with HvG declines (early post-transplant).

This TCR was sampled from a human donor who received an intestinal transplant. Sequenced here: unstimulated CD4+ T cells sorted from spleen or lymph node cells, sampled before intestinal transplant. This rearrangement joins TRBV20-1 to TRBJ2-5, with D hard to call. Here the CDR3 DNA reads TGCAGTCGTTGGACGGGAGAGACCCAGTACTTC. Protein: CSRWTGETQYF.